A single sample gave rise to the 21 T cell receptor beta chains below, sequenced in a study of response to subunit inactivated influenza vaccine. TCRdb fed the RT-PCR reads into MiXCR, producing one record per CDR3 protein. The sample has about 520,000 distinct CDR3 sequences, around 25% seen once. Specimen: CD4+ T cells sorted from PBMCs, collected about 5 days after vaccination. The receptors here all came from a man aged 50-60 years who received an inactivated influenza vaccine.

This clonotype came up a few times. The chain combines TRBV5-5 with TRBJ1-5; TRBD1 matches 7 bases. Germline V lookup: CDR1 SGHKS, CDR2 YYEKEE (reference sequence). The length of the CDR3 is 15 residues. Trimming at V came to 4 bases and at J to 0 bases, leaving 4 bases not matched to a gene. CDR3 residues: CASSGTAYSNQPQHF. The CDR3 DNA sequence: TGTGCCAGCAGCGGGACAGCTTATAGCAATCAGCCCCAGCATTTT.

The table lists this clonotype with a count of one. The chain carries TRBV11-2 and TRBJ2-1, with a possible D match to TRBD2 (5 bases). The CDR3 is made up of 14 amino acids. Germline values: CDR1 SGHAT, CDR2 FQNNGV. Trimming cost V 3 bases and J 6 bases, with 12 bases left between them. The CDR3 loop reads CASSFRTEGNEQFF. CDR3 sequence (DNA): TGTGCCAGCAGCTTTAGGACTGAGGGCAATGAGCAGTTCTTC. Based on the CDR3 plus reference TRBV11-2 and TRBJ2-1, the full variable domain is EAGVAQSPRYKIIEKRQSVAFWCNPISGHATLYWYQQILGQGPKLLIQFQNNGVVDDSQLPKDRFSAERLKGVDSTLKIQPAKLEDSAVYLCASSFRTEGNEQFFGPGTRLTVL.

J is TRBJ2-1 and V is TRBV7-2, with no clear D. Germline CDR1 and CDR2: SGHTA and FQGNSA. Trimming took 5 bases from V and 8 from J, leaving 10 bases between them. This CDR3 has 12 residues. The DNA for the CDR3 is TGTGCCAGCAGCGATAGCTGGGATGAGCAGTTCTTC. Encoded protein: CASSDSWDEQFF.

The V call is TRBV5-6, the J call TRBJ2-1; D is perhaps TRBD2 (6 bases). The CDR3 is 14 residues long. V was shortened by 6 bases and J by 8 bases, with 18 bases between the two germline ends. From germline, CDR1 is SGHDT and CDR2 YYEEEE. CDR3 residues: CASTLGTSYDEQFF. CDR3 sequence (DNA): TGTGCCAGCACCCTCGGGACTTCTTACGATGAGCAGTTCTTC.

In its sample, this clonotype was seen a few times. The chain's CDR3 is CASSQAREVHEQYF. CDR3 DNA sequence: TGTGCCAGCAGCCAAGCGAGAGAGGTCCACGAGCAGTACTTC. This chain uses TRBV6-2 or TRBV6-3 with TRBJ2-7, with unresolved D. Trimming left V 6 bases short and J 5 bases short, with 17 bases between. This CDR3 comprises 14 residues. Germline V gene sequence: CDR1 MNHEY, CDR2 SVGEGT.

The J gene is TRBJ2-6, the V gene TRBV6-2 or TRBV6-3, with D unresolved. Germline V lookup: CDR1 MNHEY, CDR2 SVGEGT. The CDR3 covers 17 residues. V was clipped by 2 bases and J by 0 bases, with 11 bases between them. CDR3 sequence (DNA): TGTGCCAGCAGTTACGCAGGCTCCAGCTCTGGGGCCAACGTCCTGACTTTC. Translation: CASSYAGSSSGANVLTF.

The chain couples TRBV4-1 to TRBJ2-2; D not resolved. Germline values: CDR1 MGHRA, CDR2 YSYEKL. Between the trimmed V and J ends, which lost 0 bases and 7 bases, there was a span of 12 bases. The CDR3 has 15 amino acids. CDR3 sequence reads: CASSQDGQSDGELFF. The CDR3 DNA follows: TGCGCCAGCAGCCAAGACGGGCAGTCCGACGGGGAGCTGTTTTTT.

The rearrangement uses TRBV5-1 and TRBJ1-6; 8 bases agree with TRBD1. The CDR3 is made up of 14 amino acids. Germline trimming cut 4 bases from V and 8 bases from J; bases unmatched to any gene: 5. From germline, CDR1 is SGHRS and CDR2 YFSETQ. The CDR3 protein is CASSNRGSDSPLHF. The CDR3, as DNA: TGCGCCAGCAGCAACAGGGGGTCGGATTCACCCCTCCACTTT.

A single count supports this clonotype. The genes are TRBV14 and TRBJ2-1; D not resolved. V shed 4 bases and J shed 2 bases, with 9 bases lying between them. There are 14 residues in the CDR3. Germline V gives CDR1 SGHDN, CDR2 FVKESK. The CDR3 is CASSPRRTYNEQFF. The CDR3 nucleotides are TGTGCCAGCAGCCCACGTAGAACCTACAATGAGCAGTTCTTC.

The chain is built from TRBV28 and TRBJ2-3; D possibly corresponds to TRBD1 (6 bases). CDR3 size: 13 residues. Trimming took off 6 bases at V and 4 bases at J, with 11 bases between the two ends. Germline CDR1 is MDHEN and CDR2 is SYDVKM. In DNA, the CDR3 is TGTGCCAGCAGACCAACAGGGCCAGATACGCAGTATTTT. This translates into CASRPTGPDTQYF.

This clonotype has just a few counts. The rearrangement uses TRBV6-5 and TRBJ2-7, with no clear D. CDR1 MNHEY and CDR2 SVGAGI come from the germline V gene. The CDR3 consists of 14 residues. Trimming pared 0 bases from V and 3 bases from J, leaving 9 bases between. CDR3 sequence (DNA): TGTGCCAGCAGTTACTCGATAGTCGGCTACGAGCAGTACTTC. Protein: CASSYSIVGYEQYF.

V is TRBV7-2 and J is TRBJ1-1, with D perhaps TRBD1 (5 bases). CDR3 size: 15 residues. Germline CDR1 reads SGHTA; CDR2 reads FQGNSA. The V end was cut by 1 base, the J end by 5 bases, with 14 bases between. CDR3 in amino acids: CASSLEGGGRTEAFF. For the CDR3, the DNA is TGTGCCAGCAGCTTAGAGGGTGGGGGAAGAACTGAAGCTTTCTTT.

Only a few counts were recorded for this clonotype. The rearrangement joins TRBV28 to TRBJ2-7; D possibly corresponds to TRBD1 (5 bases). The CDR3 sequence is 13 residues long. V was cut by 7 bases and J by 3 bases, with 13 bases left in between. Germline V gene data show CDR1 as MDHEN and CDR2 as SYDVKM. CDR3 in DNA: TGTGCCAGCATCGGCAGGGTCGGCTACGAGCAGTACTTC. It translates to CASIGRVGYEQYF.

The sample holds a few counts of this clonotype. V gene TRBV5-1 combines with J gene TRBJ1-1; 9 nucleotides match TRBD1. CDR3 length: 15 amino acids. The V and J ends lost 4 bases and 4 bases, in that order; junction bases with no gene match: 8. Germline V lookup: CDR1 SGHRS, CDR2 YFSETQ. Here the CDR3 reads CASSGTGGWATEAFF. CDR3 nucleotide sequence: TGCGCCAGCAGCGGTACAGGGGGCTGGGCCACTGAAGCTTTCTTT.

The chain joins TRBV28 to TRBJ1-5; D is uncertain. CDR3 length: 12 amino acids. Germline CDR1 and CDR2: MDHEN and SYDVKM. Trimming removed 2 bases at V and 9 bases at J, with 8 bases between. The CDR3 region is CASSLRTRPQHF. As DNA, the CDR3 is TGTGCCAGCAGTTTACGGACTAGGCCCCAGCATTTT.

The chain has TRBV29-1 and TRBJ1-1, with 8 bases fitting TRBD1. CDR1 is SQVTM, CDR2 ANQGSEA, per germline. This CDR3 spans 13 amino acids. Trimming at V came to 6 bases and at J to 5 bases, leaving 8 bases not matched to a gene. This chain's CDR3 is CSVERQGKTEAFF. CDR3 in DNA: TGCAGCGTCGAGAGACAGGGGAAAACTGAAGCTTTCTTT.

This sequence joins TRBV12-3 or TRBV12-4 and TRBJ1-6; D may be TRBD1 (5 bases). The CDR3 is made up of 15 amino acids. V was pared by 1 base and J by 7 bases, with 11 bases between. The CDR3 here is CASSLVQGTNSPLHF. The DNA for the CDR3 is TGTGCCAGCAGTTTAGTCCAGGGCACAAATTCACCCCTCCACTTT.

This chain uses TRBV20-1 with TRBJ2-3, with D unresolved. V was trimmed by 0 bases and J by 4 bases, leaving 5 bases between them. Germline CDR1 is DFQATT and CDR2 is SNEGSKA (reference sequence). The CDR3 is made up of 12 amino acids. CDR3 in amino acids: CSARDWADTQYF. CDR3 DNA sequence: TGCAGTGCTAGAGATTGGGCAGATACGCAGTATTTT.

The chain is built from TRBV5-1 and TRBJ2-7, with D possibly TRBD2 on 7 matching bases. The V gene's germline CDR1 is SGHRS and CDR2 YFSETQ. CDR3 size: 13 residues. V lost 4 bases, J lost 6 bases, and 14 bases lay in between. CDR3 DNA sequence: TGCGCCAGCAGCGCGGGGGCTGGAGCCGAGCAGTACTTC. This gives the protein CASSAGAGAEQYF.

The chain has TRBV27 and TRBJ2-7, with TRBD1 matching 9 bases. V dropped 5 bases and J dropped 5; count of bases not matched to a gene: 10. Germline V gene lookup returns CDR1 MNHEY and CDR2 SMNVEV (reference sequence). This CDR3 is 15 amino acids long. The CDR3 coding sequence is TGTGCCAGCAGTCTCTCGACAGGGGGAACCCACGAGCAGTACTTC. Translating it yields CASSLSTGGTHEQYF.

There are a few counts of this clonotype. The chain carries TRBV4-2 and TRBJ1-2; 7 bases align to TRBD1. The CDR3 consists of 14 residues. The junction had 7 bases not matched to a gene; V was cut back by 5 bases and J by 4 bases. Germline CDR1 reads LGHNA; CDR2 reads YNFKEQ. The chain's CDR3 is CASSSQGSVYGYTF. The CDR3 DNA is TGTGCCAGCAGCTCACAGGGGAGCGTCTATGGCTACACCTTC.